This T cell receptor beta chain was captured in a study of blood T cell repertoires in COVID-19. The study recruited people aged roughly 18 to 100 years across approximately 23 US areas. Which cohort a participant joined came from the clinical history participants gave. Per the germline V gene, CDR1 is SGHRS and CDR2 is YFSETQ. Trimming took off 0 bases at V and 2 bases at J, with 8 bases between the two ends. The CDR3 covers 15 residues. Authors' processing steps: How many nucleated cells were present was estimated from reference gene primer amplification. Measured with immunoSEQ multiplex PCR; TCRdb has only the in-frame clones, and not every one. D and trimming were read from the DNA, whereas the V and J calls and clone size are those reported in that table. The sample comprises 200,000 to 250,000 clones, roughly 79% of which are singletons, and over 12% rests with the top ten.

The source of this sequence is a middle-aged man who had recovered from COVID-19. Specimen: PBMCs or T cells enriched from blood (not recorded which). V is TRBV5-1 and J is TRBJ1-4; D is perhaps TRBD1 (6 bases). The CDR3 nucleotides read TGCGCCAGCAGCTTGGAGGGGGGGACTAATGAAAAACTGTTTTTT. Its protein product is CASSLEGGTNEKLFF.